This T cell receptor beta chain was identified during a study of T cell responses to AZD1222 COVID-19 vaccine. Study at large: Pooling was applied to second doses at about 4 or about 12 weeks. Study findings and constraints: Clonal diversity was possibly underestimated; the donors were predominantly white British and more often female. Regions 160-218 and 743-854 held dominance among vaccine-associated CD4 TCRs, which spanned spike. Repertoires were collected only later (after the peak T cell response had occurred).

A word on this clone: Its antigen is not known.

This table comes from immunoSEQ multiplex PCR, and its TCRdb copy is limited to in-frame clones, with some not included. The sample has tens of thousands of clones, around 90% seen once; the top ten hold roughly 5.8%. The CDR3 loop spans 18 amino acids. Trimming removed 8 bases from V and 1 base from J; junction bases left unmatched: 19. Germline lookup yields CDR1 SGDLS and CDR2 YYNGEE. This sample comprised peripheral blood, obtained on day 0 of AZD1222 vaccination. The clonotype was recovered from an adult in good health. V usage is TRBV9 and J usage is TRBJ1-1; 8 bases fit TRBD1. CDR3 loop: CASRGRPGQVLANTEAFF. The DNA for the CDR3 is TGTGCCAGTCGAGGGAGACCGGGACAGGTACTTGCGAACACTGAAGCTTTCTTT.